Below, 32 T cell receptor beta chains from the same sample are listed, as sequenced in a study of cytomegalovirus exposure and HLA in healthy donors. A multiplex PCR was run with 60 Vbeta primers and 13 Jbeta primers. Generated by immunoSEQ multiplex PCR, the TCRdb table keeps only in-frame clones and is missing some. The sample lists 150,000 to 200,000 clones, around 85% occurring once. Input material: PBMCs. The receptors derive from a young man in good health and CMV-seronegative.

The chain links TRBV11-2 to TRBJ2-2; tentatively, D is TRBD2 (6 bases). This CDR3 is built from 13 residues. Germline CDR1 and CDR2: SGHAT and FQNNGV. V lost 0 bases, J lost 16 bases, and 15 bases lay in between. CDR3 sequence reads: CASSLEVREQEFF. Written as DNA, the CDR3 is TGTGCCAGCAGCTTAGAGGTGCGGGAACAGGAGTTTTTT.

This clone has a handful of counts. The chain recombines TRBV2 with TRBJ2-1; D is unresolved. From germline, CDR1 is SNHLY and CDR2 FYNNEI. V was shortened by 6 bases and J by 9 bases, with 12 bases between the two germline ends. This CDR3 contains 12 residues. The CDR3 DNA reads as TGTGCCAGCAGCGCAACAAGCGTTGAGCAGTTCTTC. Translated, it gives CASSATSVEQFF.

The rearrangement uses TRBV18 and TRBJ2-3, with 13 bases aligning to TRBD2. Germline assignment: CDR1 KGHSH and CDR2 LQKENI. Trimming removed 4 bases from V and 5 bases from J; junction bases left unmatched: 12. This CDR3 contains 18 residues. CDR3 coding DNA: TGTGCCAGCTCACTCGGACTAGCGGGGGTGGCCGCGCTAGATACGCAGTATTTT. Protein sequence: CASSLGLAGVAALDTQYF.

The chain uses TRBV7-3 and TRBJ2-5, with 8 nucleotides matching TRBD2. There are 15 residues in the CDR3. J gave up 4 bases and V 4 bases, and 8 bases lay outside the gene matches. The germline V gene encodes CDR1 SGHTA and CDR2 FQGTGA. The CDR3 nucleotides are TGTGCCAGCAGCTCCACCGGGACTAGTACAGAGACCCAGTACTTC. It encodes CASSSTGTSTETQYF. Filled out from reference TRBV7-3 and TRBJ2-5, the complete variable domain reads GAGVSQTPSNKVTEKGKYVELRCDPISGHTALYWYRQSLGQGPEFLIYFQGTGAADDSGLPNDRFFAVRPEGSVSTLKIQRTERGDSAVYLCASSSTGTSTETQYFGPGTRLLVL.

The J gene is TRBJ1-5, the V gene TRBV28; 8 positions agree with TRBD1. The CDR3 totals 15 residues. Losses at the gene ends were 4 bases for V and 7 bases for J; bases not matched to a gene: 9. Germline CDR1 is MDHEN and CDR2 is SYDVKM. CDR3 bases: TGTGCCAGCAGTTCTACCTCAGGGGGCCCGCAGCCCCAGCATTTT. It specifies CASSSTSGGPQPQHF.

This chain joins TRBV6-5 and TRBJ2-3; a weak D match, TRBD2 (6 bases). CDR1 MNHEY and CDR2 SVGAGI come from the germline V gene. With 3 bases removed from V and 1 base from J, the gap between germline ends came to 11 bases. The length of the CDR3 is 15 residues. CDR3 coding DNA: TGTGCCAGCAGTTATTCCCCGGGGGGCACAGATACGCAGTATTTT. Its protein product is CASSYSPGGTDTQYF.

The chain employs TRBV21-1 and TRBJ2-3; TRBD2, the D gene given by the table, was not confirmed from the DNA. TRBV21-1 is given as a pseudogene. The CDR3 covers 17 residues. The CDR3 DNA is TGTGCCAGCAGCAATATCGGACTAGAGGGAAGCACAGATACGCAGTATTTT. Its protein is CASSNIGLEGSTDTQYF.

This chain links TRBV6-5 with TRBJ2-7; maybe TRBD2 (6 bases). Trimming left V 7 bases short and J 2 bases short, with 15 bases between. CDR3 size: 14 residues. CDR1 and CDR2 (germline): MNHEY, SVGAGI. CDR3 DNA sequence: TGTGCCAGCACCTCCGGGGGACCTCCCTACGAGCAGTACTTC. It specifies CASTSGGPPYEQYF.

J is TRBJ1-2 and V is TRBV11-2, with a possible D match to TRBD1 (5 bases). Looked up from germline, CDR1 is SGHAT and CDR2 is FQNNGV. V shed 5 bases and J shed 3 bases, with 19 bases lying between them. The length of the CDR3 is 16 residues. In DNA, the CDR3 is TGTGCCAGCAGCCGGAATCCAGGGACGGGAGACTATGGCTACACCTTC. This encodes CASSRNPGTGDYGYTF.

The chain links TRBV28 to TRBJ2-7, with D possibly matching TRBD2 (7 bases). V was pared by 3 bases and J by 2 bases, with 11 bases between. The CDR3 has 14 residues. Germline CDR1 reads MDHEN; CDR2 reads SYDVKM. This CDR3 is CASSLRGGTYEQYF. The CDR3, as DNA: TGTGCCAGCAGTTTGCGCGGGGGCACCTACGAGCAGTACTTC.

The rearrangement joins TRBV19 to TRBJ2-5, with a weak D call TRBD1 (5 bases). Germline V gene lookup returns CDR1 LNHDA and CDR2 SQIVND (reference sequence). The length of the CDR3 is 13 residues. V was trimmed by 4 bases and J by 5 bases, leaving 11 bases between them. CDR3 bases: TGTGCCAGTAGTACAGGGCGAATGGAGACCCAGTACTTC. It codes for CASSTGRMETQYF.

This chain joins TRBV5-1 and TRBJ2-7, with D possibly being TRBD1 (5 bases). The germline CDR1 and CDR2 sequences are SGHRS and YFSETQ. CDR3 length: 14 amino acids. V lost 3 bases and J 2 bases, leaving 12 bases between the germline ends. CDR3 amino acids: CASSSDIIPYEQYF. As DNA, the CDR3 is TGCGCCAGCAGCTCGGACATCATTCCCTACGAGCAGTACTTC.

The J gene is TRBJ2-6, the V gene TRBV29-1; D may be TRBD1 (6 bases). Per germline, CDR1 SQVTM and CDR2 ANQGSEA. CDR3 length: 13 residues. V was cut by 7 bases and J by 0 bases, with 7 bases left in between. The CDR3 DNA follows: TGCAGCGGACAGGCCTCTGGGGCCAACGTCCTGACTTTC. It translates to CSGQASGANVLTF.

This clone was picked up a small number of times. The DNA of the CDR3 is TGTGCCAGCAGTGACCGGGGGGGTGATGAAAAACTGTTTTTT. It translates to CASSDRGGDEKLFF. This chain joins TRBV6-4 and TRBJ1-4; D might be TRBD1 (5 bases). CDR3 size: 14 residues. The ends were cut back, 2 bases at V and 6 bases at J, with 10 bases in the middle. CDR1 and CDR2 from the germline V gene are MRHNA and SNTAGT.

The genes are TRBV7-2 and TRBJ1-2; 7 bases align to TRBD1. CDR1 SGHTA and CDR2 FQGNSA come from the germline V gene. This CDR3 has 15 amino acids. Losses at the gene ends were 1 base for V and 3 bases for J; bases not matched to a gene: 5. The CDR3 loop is CASSLGSGQHYGYTF. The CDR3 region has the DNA TGTGCCAGCAGCTTAGGCTCGGGACAGCACTATGGCTACACCTTC. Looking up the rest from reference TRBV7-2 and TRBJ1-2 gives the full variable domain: GAGVSQSPSNKVTEKGKDVELRCDPISGHTALYWYRQSLGQGLEFLIYFQGNSAPDKSGLPSDRFSAERTGGSVSTLTIQRTQQEDSAVYLCASSLGSGQHYGYTFGSGTRLTVV.

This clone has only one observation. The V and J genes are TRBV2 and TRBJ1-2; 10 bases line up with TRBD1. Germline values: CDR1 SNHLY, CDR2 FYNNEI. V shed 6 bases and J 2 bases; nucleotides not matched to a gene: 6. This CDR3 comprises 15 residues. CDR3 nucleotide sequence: TGTGCCAGCAGAGGGGACAGGGGACGCAACTATGGCTACACCTTC. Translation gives CASRGDRGRNYGYTF.

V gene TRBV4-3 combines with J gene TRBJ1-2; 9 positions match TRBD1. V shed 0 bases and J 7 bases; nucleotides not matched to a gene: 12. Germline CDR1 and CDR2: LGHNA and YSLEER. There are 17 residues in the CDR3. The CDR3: CASSQDFPGTGPIGYTF. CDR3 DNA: TGCGCCAGCAGCCAAGATTTCCCCGGGACAGGGCCTATTGGCTACACCTTC.

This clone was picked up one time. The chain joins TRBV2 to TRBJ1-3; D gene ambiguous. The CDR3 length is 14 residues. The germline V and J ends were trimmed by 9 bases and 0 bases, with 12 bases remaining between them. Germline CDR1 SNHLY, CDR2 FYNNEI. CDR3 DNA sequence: TGTGCCAGTGCCTCAGGCCTCTCTGGAAACACCATATATTTT. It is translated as CASASGLSGNTIYF.

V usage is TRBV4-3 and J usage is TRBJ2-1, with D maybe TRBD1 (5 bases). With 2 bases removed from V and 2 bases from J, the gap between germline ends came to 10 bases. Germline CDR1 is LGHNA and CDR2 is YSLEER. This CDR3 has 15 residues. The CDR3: CASSQSRRAYNEQFF. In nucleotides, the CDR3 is TGCGCCAGCAGCCAATCCCGCAGGGCCTACAATGAGCAGTTCTTC.

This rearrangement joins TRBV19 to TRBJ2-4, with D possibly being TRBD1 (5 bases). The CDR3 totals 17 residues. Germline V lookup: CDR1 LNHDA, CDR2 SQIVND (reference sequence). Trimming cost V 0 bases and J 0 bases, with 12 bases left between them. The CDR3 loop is CASSIETGTLAKNIQYF. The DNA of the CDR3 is TGTGCCAGTAGTATAGAAACAGGAACTCTAGCCAAAAACATTCAGTACTTC.

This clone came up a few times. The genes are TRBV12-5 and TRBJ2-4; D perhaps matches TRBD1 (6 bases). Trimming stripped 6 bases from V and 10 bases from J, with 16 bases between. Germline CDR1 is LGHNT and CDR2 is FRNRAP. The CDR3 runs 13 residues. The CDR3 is CASGGAAQGIQYF. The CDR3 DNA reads TGTGCTAGTGGAGGGGCGGCCCAGGGGATTCAGTACTTC.

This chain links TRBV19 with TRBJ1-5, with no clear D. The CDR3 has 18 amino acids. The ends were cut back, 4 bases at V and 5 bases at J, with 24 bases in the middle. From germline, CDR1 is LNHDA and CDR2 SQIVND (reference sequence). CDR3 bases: TGTGCCAGTAGTACCCCCGTGGCAGCGCAAGCCATATATCAGCCCCAGCATTTT. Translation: CASSTPVAAQAIYQPQHF.

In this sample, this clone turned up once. DNA for the CDR3: TGCGCCAGCAGCCACCTCCGAGCTAGCGAAAGCCAAGAGACCCAGTACTTC. Amino acids: CASSHLRASESQETQYF. The chain recombines TRBV5-1 with TRBJ2-5; perhaps TRBD2 as D (6 bases). With 4 bases removed from V and 1 base from J, the gap between germline ends came to 20 bases. The CDR3 sequence is 17 residues long. Germline loops: CDR1 SGHRS, CDR2 YFSETQ.

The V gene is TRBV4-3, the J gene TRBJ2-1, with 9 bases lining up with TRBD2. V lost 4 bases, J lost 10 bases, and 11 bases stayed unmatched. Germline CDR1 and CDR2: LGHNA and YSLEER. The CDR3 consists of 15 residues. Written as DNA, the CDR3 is TGCGCCAGCAGCCCACTGGGACTAGCAGATGAAGAGCAGTTCTTC. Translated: CASSPLGLADEEQFF.

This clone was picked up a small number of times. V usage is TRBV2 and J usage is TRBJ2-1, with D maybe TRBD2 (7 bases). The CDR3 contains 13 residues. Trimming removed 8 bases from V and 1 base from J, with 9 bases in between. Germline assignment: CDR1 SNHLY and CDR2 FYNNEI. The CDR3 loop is CASRGASYNEQFF. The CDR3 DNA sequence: TGTGCCAGCCGGGGGGCTTCCTACAATGAGCAGTTCTTC.

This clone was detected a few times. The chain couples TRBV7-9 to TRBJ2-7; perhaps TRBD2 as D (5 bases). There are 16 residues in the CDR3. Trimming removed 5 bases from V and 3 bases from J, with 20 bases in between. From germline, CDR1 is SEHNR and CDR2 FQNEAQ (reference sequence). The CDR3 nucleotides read TGTGCCAGCAGCCCCACTTATGTGGGAGTATACTACGAGCAGTACTTC. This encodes CASSPTYVGVYYEQYF. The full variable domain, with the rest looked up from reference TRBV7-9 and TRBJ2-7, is DTGVSQNPRHKITKRGQNVTFRCDPISEHNRLYWYRQTLGQGPEFLTYFQNEAQLEKSRLLSDRFSAERPKGSFSTLEIQRTEQGDSAMYLCASSPTYVGVYYEQYFGPGTRLTVT.

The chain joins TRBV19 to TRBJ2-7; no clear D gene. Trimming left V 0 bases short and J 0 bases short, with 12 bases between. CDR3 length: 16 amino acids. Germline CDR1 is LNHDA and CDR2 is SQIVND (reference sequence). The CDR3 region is CASSIEWVTGSYEQYF. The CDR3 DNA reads TGTGCCAGTAGTATAGAATGGGTGACGGGCTCCTACGAGCAGTACTTC.

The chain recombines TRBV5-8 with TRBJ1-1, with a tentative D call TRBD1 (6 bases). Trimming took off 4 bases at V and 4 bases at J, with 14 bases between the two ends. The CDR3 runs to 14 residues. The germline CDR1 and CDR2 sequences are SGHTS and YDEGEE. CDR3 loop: CASSLTGRITEAFF. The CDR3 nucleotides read TGTGCCAGCAGCCTCACAGGGCGTATCACTGAAGCTTTCTTT.

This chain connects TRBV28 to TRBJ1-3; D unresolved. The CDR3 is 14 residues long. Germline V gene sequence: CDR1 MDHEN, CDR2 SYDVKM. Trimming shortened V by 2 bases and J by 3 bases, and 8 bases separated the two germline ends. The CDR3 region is CASSLPGIGNTIYF. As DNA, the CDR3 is TGTGCCAGCAGTTTACCGGGTATTGGAAACACCATATATTTT. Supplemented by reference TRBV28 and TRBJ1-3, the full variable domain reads DVKVTQSSRYLVKRTGEKVFLECVQDMDHENMFWYRQDPGLGLRLIYFSYDVKMKEKGDIPEGYSVSREKKERFSLILESASTNQTSMYLCASSLPGIGNTIYFGEGSWLTVV.

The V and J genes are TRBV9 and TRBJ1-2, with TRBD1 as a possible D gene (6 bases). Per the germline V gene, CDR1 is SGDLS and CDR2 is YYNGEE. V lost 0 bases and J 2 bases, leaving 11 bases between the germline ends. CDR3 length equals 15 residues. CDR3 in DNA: TGTGCCAGCAGCGTAGAAGCAGGGACAAACTATGGCTACACCTTC. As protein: CASSVEAGTNYGYTF. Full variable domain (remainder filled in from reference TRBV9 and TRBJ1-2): DSGVTQTPKHLITATGQRVTLRCSPRSGDLSVYWYQQSLDQGLQFLIQYYNGEERAKGNILERFSAQQFPDLHSELNLSSLELGDSALYFCASSVEAGTNYGYTFGSGTRLTVV.

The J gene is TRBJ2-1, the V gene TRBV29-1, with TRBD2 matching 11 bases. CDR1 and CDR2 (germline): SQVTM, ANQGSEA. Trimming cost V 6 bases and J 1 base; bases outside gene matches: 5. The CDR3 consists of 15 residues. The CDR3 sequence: CSVQTSGDSYNEQFF. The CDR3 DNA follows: TGCAGCGTCCAGACTAGCGGGGATTCCTACAATGAGCAGTTCTTC.

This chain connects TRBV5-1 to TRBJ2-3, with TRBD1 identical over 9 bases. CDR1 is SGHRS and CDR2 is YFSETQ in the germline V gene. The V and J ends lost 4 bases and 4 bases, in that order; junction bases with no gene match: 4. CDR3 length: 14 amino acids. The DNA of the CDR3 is TGCGCCAGCAGCGGCGGGACAGGGTCAGATACGCAGTATTTT. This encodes CASSGGTGSDTQYF.